This record looks at one T cell receptor beta chain sequence and its context. What it recognizes is unknown. The record originates from a study of T cell responses to AZD1222 COVID-19 vaccine. TCRdb's table, derived via immunoSEQ multiplex PCR, lists solely in-frame clones and lacks some. The sample contains 95,000 to 110,000 clones, 93% of which appear only once. The study's findings and limits: Unmutated variant regions are reportedly targeted by nearly half of spike-specific TCRs. Donors skewed white British and female; clonal diversity was possibly underestimated.

The sequence was obtained from an adult in good health. The material was peripheral blood, obtained on day 0 of AZD1222 vaccination.

The CDR3 protein is CASHSSGSYNSPLHF. The CDR3 bases are TGTGCCAGTCACTCGTCGGGCTCCTATAATTCACCCCTCCACTTT. The chain joins TRBV6-6 to TRBJ1-6; D is undetermined. V was cut by 9 bases and J by 0 bases, with 12 bases left in between. This CDR3 is built from 15 residues. The germline V gene encodes CDR1 MNHNY and CDR2 SVGAGI (reference sequence).